This entry features one T cell receptor (beta chain) sequence. Its antigen remains unknown. The data stem from a study of Ad26.COV2.S vaccination and SARS-CoV-2 variants. Points from the study as a whole: Relative to placebo recipients, vaccine recipients exhibited elevated spike-specific TCR breadth. Comparability of non-spike TCR breadth was observed across vaccine and placebo recipients. After vaccination, reports described spike-specific CD8+ and CD4+ T cell responses as showing substantial breadth. Total T cell responses may have been underestimated by the TCR breadth and depth analyses.

The CDR3 covers 16 residues. In germline, CDR1 is SGHDT, CDR2 YYEEEE. V lost 6 bases and J 0 bases, leaving 15 bases between the germline ends. Sequencing used immunoSEQ multiplex PCR; TCRdb keeps in-frame clones, though not all of them. This sample has about 350,000 clones, with around 90% found just once. Sequencing was performed on peripheral blood, taken after recovery from COVID-19. The receptor's source is a human donor who had recovered from COVID-19. The gene calls are TRBV5-6 and TRBJ2-2, with a tentative D call TRBD2 (7 bases). CDR3 sequence: CASIPRGAANTGELFF. CDR3 DNA: TGTGCCAGCATCCCTCGGGGGGCGGCGAACACCGGGGAGCTGTTTTTT.